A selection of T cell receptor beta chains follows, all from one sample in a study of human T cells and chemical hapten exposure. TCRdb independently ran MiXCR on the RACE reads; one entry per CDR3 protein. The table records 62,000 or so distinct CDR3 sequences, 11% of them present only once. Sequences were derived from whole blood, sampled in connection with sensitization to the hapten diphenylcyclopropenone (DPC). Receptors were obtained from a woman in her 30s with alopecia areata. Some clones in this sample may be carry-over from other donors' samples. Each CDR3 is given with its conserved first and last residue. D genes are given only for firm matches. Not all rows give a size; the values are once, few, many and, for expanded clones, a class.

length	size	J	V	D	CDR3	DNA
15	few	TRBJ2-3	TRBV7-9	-	CASSLAGREADTQYF	TGTGCCAGCAGCTTAGCGGGCAGGGAAGCAGATACGCAGTATTTT
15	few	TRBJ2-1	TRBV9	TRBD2	CASTLGTSSYNEQFF	TGTGCCAGCACCCTAGGGACTAGCAGCTACAATGAGCAGTTCTTC
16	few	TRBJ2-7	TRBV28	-	CASRPGGLAFTYEQYF	TGTGCCAGCAGACCCGGGGGGCTAGCGTTTACCTACGAGCAGTACTTC
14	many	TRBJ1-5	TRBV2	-	CASSSVAGNQPQHF	TGTGCCAGCAGTTCTGTTGCGGGGAATCAGCCCCAGCATTTT
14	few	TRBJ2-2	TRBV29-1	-	CSVGLGSNTGELFF	TGCAGCGTGGGGTTGGGGTCGAACACCGGGGAGCTGTTTTTT
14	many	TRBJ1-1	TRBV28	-	CASRTRGRNTEAFF	TGTGCCAGCAGAACACGTGGCAGGAACACTGAAGCTTTCTTT
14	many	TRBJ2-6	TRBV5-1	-	CASRDGSGANVLTF	TGCGCCAGCAGGGACGGCTCTGGGGCCAACGTCCTGACTTTC
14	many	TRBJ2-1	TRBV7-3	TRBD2	CASSPGGGYNEQFF	TGTGCCAGCAGTCCGGGGGGAGGCTACAATGAGCAGTTCTTC
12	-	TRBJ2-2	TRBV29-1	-	CSVGRNTGELFF	TGCAGCGTCGGAAGGAACACCGGGGAGCTGTTTTTT
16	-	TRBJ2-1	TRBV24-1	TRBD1	CATSDPGQGSSAGQFF	TGTGCCACCAGTGACCCGGGACAGGGTTCATCGGCTGGGCAGTTCTTC
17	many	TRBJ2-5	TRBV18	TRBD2	CASSPLSGGGYQETQYF	TGTGCCAGCTCACCACTGTCCGGCGGGGGGTACCAAGAGACCCAGTACTTC
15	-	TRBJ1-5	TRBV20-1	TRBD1	CSAREGGTGNQPQHF	TGCAGTGCTAGAGAGGGCGGGACAGGGAATCAGCCCCAGCATTTT